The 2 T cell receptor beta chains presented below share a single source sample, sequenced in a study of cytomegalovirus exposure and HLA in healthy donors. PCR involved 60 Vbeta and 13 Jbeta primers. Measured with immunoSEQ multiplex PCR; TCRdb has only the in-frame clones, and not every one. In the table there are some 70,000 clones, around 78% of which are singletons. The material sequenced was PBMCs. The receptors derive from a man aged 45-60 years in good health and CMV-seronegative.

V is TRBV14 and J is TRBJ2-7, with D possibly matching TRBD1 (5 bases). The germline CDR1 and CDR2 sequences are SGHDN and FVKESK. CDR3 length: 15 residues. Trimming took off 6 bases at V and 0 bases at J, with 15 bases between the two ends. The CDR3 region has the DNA TGTGCCAGCAGACCTACAGGAGCCCTCTCCTACGAGCAGTACTTC. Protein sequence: CASRPTGALSYEQYF.

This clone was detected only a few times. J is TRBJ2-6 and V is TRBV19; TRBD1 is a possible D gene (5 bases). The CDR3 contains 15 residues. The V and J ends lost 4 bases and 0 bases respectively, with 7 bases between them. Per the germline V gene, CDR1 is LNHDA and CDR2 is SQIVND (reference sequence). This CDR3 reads CASSKGDSGANVLTF. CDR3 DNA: TGTGCCAGTAGTAAAGGGGACTCTGGGGCCAACGTCCTGACTTTC.